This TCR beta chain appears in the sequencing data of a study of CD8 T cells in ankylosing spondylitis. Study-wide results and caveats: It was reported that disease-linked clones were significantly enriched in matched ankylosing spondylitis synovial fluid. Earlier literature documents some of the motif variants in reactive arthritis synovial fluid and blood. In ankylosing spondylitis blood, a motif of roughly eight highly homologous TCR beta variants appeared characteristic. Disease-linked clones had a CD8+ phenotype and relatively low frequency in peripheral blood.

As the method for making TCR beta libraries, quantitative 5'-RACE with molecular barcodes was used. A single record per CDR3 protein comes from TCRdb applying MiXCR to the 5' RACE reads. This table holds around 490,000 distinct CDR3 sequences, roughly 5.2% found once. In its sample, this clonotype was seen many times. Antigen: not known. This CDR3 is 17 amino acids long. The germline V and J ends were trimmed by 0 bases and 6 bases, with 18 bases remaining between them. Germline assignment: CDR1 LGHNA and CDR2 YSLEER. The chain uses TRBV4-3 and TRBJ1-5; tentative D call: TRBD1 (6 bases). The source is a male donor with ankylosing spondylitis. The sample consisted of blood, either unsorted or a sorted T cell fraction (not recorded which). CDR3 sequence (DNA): TGCGCCAGCAGCCAAGAGGGTGTAGGGGGGGGATTTCAGCCCCAGCATTTT. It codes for CASSQEGVGGGFQPQHF.